Each of the 31 T cell receptor beta chains below was sequenced from the same sample in a study of blood T cells in healthy people across ages. Primers used in a second PCR of roughly 6 to 11 cycles were a sample-barcoded 5' primer and a J-beta primer mix. TCRdb re-called the 5' RACE reads with MiXCR, one entry per CDR3 protein. The top ten hold over 3.5% of the sample, which has about 570,000 distinct CDR3 sequences, about 27% seen once. These data also featured in a second study, about T cells of mothers and their children.

Sequencing was performed on blood. Receptor source: a boy aged 2 to 10 in good health.

CDR3 sequence (DNA): TGTGCCAGCAGTAATGCGGGAGGGCCTTACAATGAGCAGTTCTTC. It yields the protein CASSNAGGPYNEQFF. The V call is TRBV12-3 or TRBV12-4, the J call TRBJ2-1; 9 bases align to TRBD2. This CDR3 is built from 15 residues. The V gene end was trimmed by 5 bases and the J gene end by 4 bases; junction bases not matched to a gene: 6.

V is TRBV6-5 and J is TRBJ2-1; 8 nucleotides match TRBD2. Germline assignment: CDR1 MNHEY and CDR2 SVGAGI. J was trimmed by 10 bases and V by 4 bases; bases with no gene match: 12. CDR3 length equals 15 residues. CDR3 in amino acids: CASSSGTRVDGEQFF. The CDR3 nucleotides are TGTGCCAGCAGTTCCGGGACTAGGGTAGACGGGGAGCAGTTCTTC.

This rearrangement joins TRBV3-1 to TRBJ2-1; 7 bases are shared with TRBD2. This CDR3 contains 12 residues. With 3 bases clipped from V and 10 bases from J, the junction kept 3 bases outside the gene matches. From germline, CDR1 is LGHDT and CDR2 YNNKEL (reference sequence). CDR3 sequence reads: CASSQRGGEQFF. As DNA, the CDR3 is TGTGCCAGCAGCCAGAGGGGAGGGGAGCAGTTCTTC.

V usage is TRBV25-1 and J usage is TRBJ2-2, with D perhaps matching TRBD1 (6 bases). The CDR3 is 13 amino acids. CDR1 and CDR2 from the germline V gene are MGHDK and SYGVNS. V was pared by 6 bases and J by 5 bases, with 10 bases between. CDR3: CASRDTGTGELFF. The DNA of the CDR3 is TGTGCCAGCAGGGATACAGGGACCGGGGAGCTGTTTTTT.

The chain uses TRBV7-2 and TRBJ1-2; 8 bases fit TRBD1. CDR3 length: 15 amino acids. CDR1 and CDR2 from the germline V gene are SGHTA and FQGNSA. The junction had 10 bases not matched to a gene; V was cut back by 7 bases and J by 3 bases. CDR3: CASNPGGLRDYGYTF. CDR3 nucleotide sequence: TGTGCCAGCAACCCAGGGGGCCTGAGGGACTATGGCTACACCTTC.

V gene TRBV7-2 combines with J gene TRBJ1-1, with a tentative D call TRBD1 (5 bases). CDR1 and CDR2 (germline): SGHTA, FQGNSA. The V and J ends lost 5 bases and 10 bases respectively, with 14 bases between them. The CDR3 is 12 amino acids. The CDR3 region is CASSPWGGTAFF. In DNA, the CDR3 is TGTGCCAGCAGCCCTTGGGGGGGTACAGCTTTCTTT.

This chain joins TRBV10-3 and TRBJ1-2, with a tentative D call TRBD1 (6 bases). Germline V CDR1 and CDR2: ENHRY, SYGVKD. The CDR3 runs 14 residues. V was cut by 4 bases and J by 4 bases, with 13 bases left in between. The CDR3 spells CAISAGAATYGYTF. In DNA form, the CDR3 reads TGTGCCATCAGTGCGGGGGCGGCGACCTATGGCTACACCTTC.

This clonotype appeared many times. This chain connects TRBV25-1 to TRBJ1-6; D unresolved. The CDR3 contains 14 residues. Germline lookup yields CDR1 MGHDK and CDR2 SYGVNS. Trimming removed 2 bases from V and 6 bases from J, with 8 bases in between. CDR3 bases: TGTGCCAGCAGTGAAGTAGGATTTAATTCACCCCTCCACTTT. It is translated as CASSEVGFNSPLHF.

This chain joins TRBV10-3 and TRBJ2-7; possibly TRBD1 for D (5 bases). V lost 0 bases and J lost 5, with 11 bases in between. Per the germline V gene, CDR1 is ENHRY and CDR2 is SYGVKD. The CDR3 sequence is 14 residues long. CDR3 residues: CAISESEQVHEQYF. DNA of the CDR3: TGTGCCATCAGTGAGTCGGAACAGGTGCACGAGCAGTACTTC.

In the case of this clonotype: Its ends do not fully match the called genes, so a read error is possible. The V and J genes are TRBV7-8 and TRBJ2-1; D is undetermined. The CDR3 contains 15 residues. Per the germline V gene, CDR1 is SGHVS and CDR2 is FQNEAQ. DNA of the CDR3: TGTGCCAGCAGCTTACGACTTTACTCCCACAATGAGCAGTTCTTC. Translated: CASSLRLYSHNEQFF.

J is TRBJ1-5 and V is TRBV7-8, with unresolved D. The germline gives CDR1 SGHVS, CDR2 FQNEAQ. Trimming pared 1 base from V and 7 bases from J, leaving 8 bases between. The CDR3 sequence is 13 residues long. CDR3 sequence: CASSLEARQPQHF. CDR3 coding DNA: TGTGCCAGCAGCTTAGAGGCCAGACAGCCCCAGCATTTT.

Details on this clonotype: Its ends do not fully match the called genes, so a read error is possible. This chain links TRBV7-9 with TRBJ2-2, with 13 bases matching TRBD2. CDR3 size: 16 residues. Germline CDR1 SEHNR, CDR2 FQNEAQ (reference sequence). CDR3 DNA sequence: TGTGCCAGCATCCCGGGACTAGCGGGACACACCGCGGAGCTGTTTTTT. Its translation: CASIPGLAGHTAELFF.

This clonotype was seen more than once but under ten times. V is TRBV10-3 and J is TRBJ2-5, with TRBD2 matching 7 bases. With 3 bases clipped from V and 4 bases from J, the junction kept 5 bases outside the gene matches. CDR1 and CDR2 from the germline V gene are ENHRY and SYGVKD. The CDR3 loop spans 14 amino acids. The CDR3 protein is CAISERRERETQYF. CDR3 coding DNA: TGTGCCATCAGTGAAAGGCGGGAGCGAGAGACCCAGTACTTC.

The chain links TRBV27 to TRBJ2-4; possibly TRBD1 for D (6 bases). CDR1 and CDR2 (germline): MNHEY, SMNVEV (reference sequence). The CDR3 spans 16 residues. V lost 3 bases and J 0 bases, leaving 12 bases between the germline ends. For the CDR3, the DNA is TGTGCCAGCAGTTTGCGTATACAGGGAGCCAAAAACATTCAGTACTTC. Protein sequence: CASSLRIQGAKNIQYF.

This chain connects TRBV11-2 to TRBJ2-5; 9 nucleotides match TRBD2. Germline V gene lookup returns CDR1 SGHAT and CDR2 FQNNGV. The CDR3 contains 14 residues. V was pared by 3 bases and J by 7 bases, with 6 bases of the junction left unmatched. This CDR3 reads CASSLGLASGTQYF. The DNA for the CDR3 is TGTGCCAGCAGCTTGGGACTAGCCTCGGGGACCCAGTACTTC.

This clonotype was counted only a few times. The V call is TRBV7-9, the J call TRBJ2-1; D is perhaps TRBD1 (6 bases). The DNA end favors TRBJ2-7, so the J call may be wrong. The CDR3 covers 14 residues. Germline V CDR1 and CDR2: SEHNR, FQNEAQ (reference sequence). The chain's CDR3 is CASSLAGQSYEQYF. The DNA for the CDR3 is TGTGCCAGCAGCTTAGCGGGACAATCATACGAGCAGTACTTC.

This clonotype was seen more than once but under ten times. This sequence joins TRBV11-2 and TRBJ2-1; D is perhaps TRBD1 or TRBD2 (5 bases each). Germline lookup yields CDR1 SGHAT and CDR2 FQNNGV. There are 15 residues in the CDR3. Trimming removed 2 bases from V and 0 bases from J, with 8 bases in between. This CDR3 reads CASSLPGSSYNEQFF. The CDR3 DNA follows: TGTGCCAGCAGCTTACCAGGGAGCTCCTACAATGAGCAGTTCTTC.

The rearrangement links TRBV5-6 to TRBJ2-2, with D possibly being TRBD2 (5 bases). In germline, CDR1 is SGHDT, CDR2 YYEEEE. The CDR3 is 18 amino acids. Trimming left V 1 base short and J 0 bases short, with 16 bases between. CDR3 nucleotide sequence: TGTGCCAGCAGCTTGATCGGGTTCCCTAGCTCGAACACCGGGGAGCTGTTTTTT. Translated, it gives CASSLIGFPSSNTGELFF.

The V call is TRBV25-1, the J call TRBJ1-2; perhaps TRBD1 as D (5 bases). Trimming shortened V by 4 bases and J by 8 bases, and 11 bases separated the two germline ends. The V gene's germline CDR1 is MGHDK and CDR2 SYGVNS. This CDR3 spans 12 amino acids. Here the CDR3 reads CASSAQGIGYTF. The CDR3 coding sequence is TGTGCCAGCAGTGCCCAGGGAATCGGCTACACCTTC.

The chain recombines TRBV27 with TRBJ2-6, with a tentative D call TRBD1 (6 bases). Germline V lookup: CDR1 MNHEY, CDR2 SMNVEV (reference sequence). The V gene lost 5 bases and the J gene lost 2 bases, with 10 bases spanning the gap. The CDR3 totals 15 residues. This CDR3 is CASSLRGPGANVLTF. The CDR3 DNA is TGTGCCAGCAGTCTCAGGGGACCTGGGGCCAACGTCCTGACTTTC.

The chain joins TRBV10-3 to TRBJ2-3; TRBD2 matches at 12 bases. The CDR3 is 14 residues long. Looked up from germline, CDR1 is ENHRY and CDR2 is SYGVKD. V shed 10 bases and J 4 bases; nucleotides not matched to a gene: 6. CDR3: CATRLAGDSDTQYF. CDR3 DNA sequence: TGTGCCACCCGACTAGCGGGGGATTCAGATACGCAGTATTTT.

This clonotype was seen more than once but under ten times. The chain couples TRBV10-3 to TRBJ2-2; D not certain. V shed 5 bases and J shed 0 bases, with 13 bases lying between them. From germline, CDR1 is ENHRY and CDR2 SYGVKD. The CDR3 is 16 amino acids. The DNA of the CDR3 is TGTGCCATCAGTTCCCTAGTGAACGCGAACACCGGGGAGCTGTTTTTT. It specifies CAISSLVNANTGELFF.

This clonotype was observed many times. This chain joins TRBV20-1 and TRBJ2-7, with a weak D call TRBD1 (5 bases). CDR3 length: 11 amino acids. Germline assignment: CDR1 DFQATT and CDR2 SNEGSKA (reference sequence). Trimming took off 3 bases at V and 4 bases at J, with 7 bases between the two ends. The CDR3, as DNA: TGCAGTGCTAGGGGGCCTTACGAGCAGTACTTC. It encodes CSARGPYEQYF.

This clonotype came up a few times. The V gene is TRBV12-3 or TRBV12-4, the J gene TRBJ2-5, with 7 bases matching TRBD2. The J call may be incorrect, as the DNA end agrees better with TRBJ2-7. The CDR3 is 15 residues long. This CDR3 is CASSLAGGLDYEQYF. CDR3 bases: TGTGCCAGCAGTTTAGCTGGAGGACTAGACTACGAGCAGTACTTC.

The J gene is TRBJ2-7, the V gene TRBV29-1; D could derive from TRBD1 or TRBD2 (5 bases each). Germline V gene data show CDR1 as SQVTM and CDR2 as ANQGSEA. With 8 bases removed from V and 4 bases from J, the gap between germline ends came to 18 bases. The CDR3 consists of 13 residues. The CDR3 DNA reads TGCAGCACCCTCCGGGACGACACGTACGAGCAGTACTTC. Translated, it gives CSTLRDDTYEQYF.

The V gene is TRBV5-5, the J gene TRBJ2-6; possible D gene TRBD1, 6 bases. Germline assignment: CDR1 SGHKS and CDR2 YYEKEE (reference sequence). Trimming took off 1 base at V and 0 bases at J, with 11 bases between the two ends. The CDR3 runs 17 residues. CDR3: CASSLRGTHSGANVLTF. CDR3 in DNA: TGTGCCAGCAGCTTGAGGGGGACCCACTCTGGGGCCAACGTCCTGACTTTC.

About this clonotype itself: Sequence at one end of the junction differs from germline and may be a read error. The CDR3 region is CAISESGTEYGQYF. DNA of the CDR3: TGTGCCATCAGTGAGTCAGGGACAGAATACGGGCAGTACTTC. This chain uses TRBV10-3 with TRBJ2-7; 7 nucleotides match TRBD1. The CDR3 has 14 residues. Germline CDR1 reads ENHRY; CDR2 reads SYGVKD.

This clonotype has only a few counts. The gene calls are TRBV27 and TRBJ1-6; tentatively, D is TRBD1 (6 bases). Trimming removed 2 bases at V and 7 bases at J, with 18 bases between. The germline V gene encodes CDR1 MNHEY and CDR2 SMNVEV (reference sequence). This CDR3 contains 17 residues. This CDR3 reads CASSLRGGRAANSPLHF. The DNA of the CDR3 is TGTGCCAGCAGTTTAAGGGGGGGCAGGGCCGCCAATTCACCCCTCCACTTT.

The J gene is TRBJ2-2, the V gene TRBV2; TRBD2 aligns across 14 bases. The CDR3 consists of 20 residues. V gave up 7 bases and J gave up 0 bases; unmatched junction bases: 13. CDR1 is SNHLY, CDR2 FYNNEI, per germline. The CDR3, as DNA: TGTGCCAGCATGGGACCGGGACTAGCGGGGGCCTCCTCGAACACCGGGGAGCTGTTTTTT. As protein: CASMGPGLAGASSNTGELFF.

This chain uses TRBV7-8 with TRBJ2-1; tentatively, D is TRBD2 (5 bases). The J call may be mistaken, given a closer DNA end match to TRBJ2-7. The germline V gene encodes CDR1 SGHVS and CDR2 FQNEAQ. The CDR3 extends over 14 amino acids. The CDR3 nucleotides read TGTGCCAGCAGCTTTCGCCGGACTCGGGACGAGCAGTACTTC. Translated: CASSFRRTRDEQYF.

This clonotype showed up just a few times. The chain's CDR3 is CASSESGTLNYGYTF. In DNA, the CDR3 is TGTGCCAGCAGTGAAAGCGGGACACTCAACTATGGCTACACCTTC. This chain joins TRBV2 and TRBJ1-2, with a possible D match to TRBD1 (6 bases). The CDR3 is 15 amino acids. CDR1 is SNHLY and CDR2 is FYNNEI in the germline V gene. The V and J ends lost 2 bases and 2 bases respectively, with 12 bases between them.